Listed below are T cell receptor beta chains from one sample, sequenced in a study of control samples from healthy donors and cancer patients. Sequencing was performed with immunoSEQ multiplex PCR; in TCRdb, only in-frame clones are kept and a portion is missing. The profile shows approximately 97,000 clones, 92% of them singletons. Sequencing was performed on blood. Receptors originate from a young woman in good health. Each CDR3 is given with its conserved first and last residue. Fields, in order: CDR3 protein, CDR3 DNA, V gene, D gene, clone size, J gene. A D gene is named only where the DNA matches it firmly. Some rows mark clone size as missing; the rest say once, few, many or name a class of expanded clone.

CDR3: CASSIWGKSNTEAFF
DNA: TGTGCCAGTAGTATTTGGGGAAAATCGAACACTGAAGCTTTCTTT
V: TRBV19
D: .
size: .
J: TRBJ1-1

CDR3: CASSLLADTYEQYF
DNA: TGTGCCAGCAGCTTACTAGCGGATACCTACGAGCAGTACTTC
V: TRBV5-6
D: TRBD2
size: .
J: TRBJ2-7

CDR3: CASSGLGGTEAFF
DNA: TGTGCCAGCAGTGGGCTCGGAGGGACTGAAGCTTTCTTT
V: TRBV6-4
D: .
size: few
J: TRBJ1-1

CDR3: CATHSYSASGANVLTF
DNA: TGTGCCACCCACTCGTATAGTGCCTCTGGGGCCAACGTCCTGACTTTC
V: TRBV19
D: .
size: .
J: TRBJ2-6

CDR3: CASSSFNYGYTF
DNA: TGTGCCAGCAGCTCCTTCAACTATGGCTACACCTTC
V: TRBV11-3
D: .
size: .
J: TRBJ1-2

CDR3: CASTPGRTNTGELFF
DNA: TGTGCCAGCACTCCGGGACGAACGAACACCGGGGAGCTGTTTTTT
V: TRBV19
D: .
size: .
J: TRBJ2-2

CDR3: CASSSTSSPDTQYF
DNA: TGTGCCAGCAGCTCGACTAGTAGCCCAGATACGCAGTATTTT
V: TRBV5-4
D: .
size: .
J: TRBJ2-3

CDR3: CASREGDRYYEQYF
DNA: TGTGCCAGCAGAGAAGGGGACAGGTACTACGAGCAGTACTTC
V: TRBV2
D: TRBD1
size: .
J: TRBJ2-7

CDR3: CASSDRDYNNEQFF
DNA: TGTGCCAGCAGTGATCGGGACTACAACAATGAGCAGTTCTTC
V: TRBV2
D: TRBD2
size: .
J: TRBJ2-1

CDR3: CASSLATGGNTGELFF
DNA: TGTGCCAGCAGCTTAGCGACAGGGGGTAACACCGGGGAGCTGTTTTTT
V: TRBV7-9
D: TRBD1
size: .
J: TRBJ2-2

CDR3: CSASKSWVEDEQYF
DNA: TGCAGTGCTAGTAAGTCCTGGGTGGAGGACGAGCAGTACTTC
V: TRBV20-1
D: .
size: .
J: TRBJ2-7

CDR3: CASSYTTTHNEKLFF
DNA: TGTGCCAGCAGTTACACGACAACGCATAATGAAAAACTGTTTTTT
V: TRBV6-5
D: .
size: .
J: TRBJ1-4

CDR3: CASSVGLAGGYEQYF
DNA: TGTGCCAGCAGCGTGGGACTAGCGGGAGGGTACGAGCAGTACTTC
V: TRBV9
D: TRBD2
size: .
J: TRBJ2-7

CDR3: CAISVTMGVNYGYTF
DNA: TGTGCCATCAGTGTTACGATGGGAGTTAACTATGGCTACACCTTC
V: TRBV10-3
D: .
size: .
J: TRBJ1-2

CDR3: CATSRDQGVQPQHF
DNA: TGTGCCACCAGCAGAGATCAAGGGGTTCAGCCCCAGCATTTT
V: TRBV15
D: .
size: .
J: TRBJ1-5

CDR3: CASSVGETYEQYF
DNA: TGTGCCAGCAGCGTGGGAGAAACCTACGAGCAGTACTTC
V: TRBV9
D: .
size: .
J: TRBJ2-7

CDR3: CASSPTGGLNEKLFF
DNA: TGTGCCAGCAGCCCAACAGGGGGCCTGAATGAAAAACTGTTTTTT
V: TRBV7-9
D: TRBD1
size: .
J: TRBJ1-4

CDR3: CASSGTDITGELFF
DNA: TGTGCCAGCAGCGGGACAGACATCACCGGGGAGCTGTTTTTT
V: TRBV6-4
D: TRBD1
size: .
J: TRBJ2-2

CDR3: CASSEYTAAGLAGGREETQYF
DNA: TGTGCCAGCAGCGAATACACAGCTGCGGGACTAGCGGGAGGAAGGGAGGAGACCCAGTACTTC
V: TRBV2
D: TRBD2
size: .
J: TRBJ2-5

CDR3: CASSLKAGGGEQFF
DNA: TGTGCCAGCAGCTTAAAGGCAGGGGGTGGCGAGCAGTTCTTC
V: TRBV7-3
D: TRBD1
size: .
J: TRBJ2-1

CDR3: CASSLKFLSYNEQFF
DNA: TGTGCCAGCAGCTTAAAGTTCTTGAGCTACAATGAGCAGTTCTTC
V: TRBV7-7
D: .
size: .
J: TRBJ2-1

CDR3: CASSSRPSGITQYF
DNA: TGTGCCAGCAGCTCCCGTCCGTCAGGGATTACGCAGTATTTT
V: TRBV7-2
D: .
size: few
J: TRBJ2-3

CDR3: CATYRVTEAFF
DNA: TGTGCCACCTACAGGGTCACTGAAGCTTTCTTT
V: TRBV28
D: .
size: .
J: TRBJ1-1

CDR3: CASSYSRVSETQYF
DNA: TGTGCCAGCAGTTACTCGAGGGTTTCGGAGACCCAGTACTTC
V: TRBV6-5
D: .
size: .
J: TRBJ2-5

CDR3: CASSLDAGPAAFF
DNA: TGTGCCAGCAGCTTAGATGCGGGACCCGCGGCTTTCTTT
V: TRBV7-8
D: .
size: .
J: TRBJ1-1